This T cell receptor beta chain appears in the sequencing data of a study of blood T cell repertoires in COVID-19. Across the whole study: PBMCs, B-cell-depleted T cells, or T cells were the source of the cDNA or gDNA that made up the material.

This CDR3 is built from 14 residues. CDR1 is SGHTA and CDR2 is FQGNSA in the germline V gene. V lost 4 bases, J lost 4 bases, and 2 bases stayed unmatched. Authors' data handling: Reference gene primer amplification gave nucleated cell count estimates. Clones were sequenced by immunoSEQ multiplex PCR, and TCRdb holds only the in-frame ones, with some missing. V, J and clone size were drawn from that table, and D and trimming were deduced from the DNA. This sample yields some 180,000 clones, of which around 85% are seen a single time; around 20% belongs to the top ten. The chain links TRBV7-2 to TRBJ1-5; 9 nucleotides line up with TRBD1. Sequencing was performed on peripheral blood. The clonotype originates from a man in his sixties or seventies with active or convalescent COVID-19. CDR3 sequence reads: CASSSDRGNQPQHF. CDR3 sequence (DNA): TGTGCCAGCAGCTCGGACAGGGGAAATCAGCCCCAGCATTTT.